The sample holds one count of the clone carrying this T cell receptor (beta chain). The data were taken from a study of T cells in localized non-small cell lung cancer. Libraries were prepared by immunoSEQ multiplex PCR; TCRdb keeps only in-frame clonotypes and omits some of them. This sample has 15,000 to 20,000 clones, with around 88% found just once. Looked up from germline, CDR1 is SGHDT and CDR2 is YYEEEE. Deletions cut 3 bases from V and 7 bases from J, with 17 bases between. The length of the CDR3 is 15 residues. This chain connects TRBV5-6 to TRBJ1-5, with TRBD1 as a possible D gene (5 bases). Sequencing used peripheral blood, obtained before any cancer treatment. The clonotype was recovered from a male donor at least 60 years old with stage III lung adenocarcinoma. This chain's CDR3 is CASSSAGQGEQPQHF. DNA for the CDR3: TGTGCCAGCAGCTCGGCGGGCCAGGGTGAACAGCCCCAGCATTTT.